Below are 2 T cell receptor beta chains sequenced from a single sample in a study of T cell responses to AZD1222 COVID-19 vaccine. This table comes from immunoSEQ multiplex PCR, and its TCRdb copy is limited to in-frame clones, with some not included. The top ten clones hold around 5% of a sample with 85,000 to 90,000 clones, approximately 88% of them seen once. The sequencing here drew on peripheral blood, taken 28 days after the second AZD1222 dose. The receptors were sampled from an adult who received the AZD1222 COVID-19 vaccine.

J is TRBJ2-1 and V is TRBV10-3; TRBD2 is a possible D gene (7 bases). Germline values: CDR1 ENHRY, CDR2 SYGVKD. The CDR3 covers 14 residues. The V end lost 7 bases, the J end lost 0 bases, and 10 bases lay between the germline ends. The CDR3 is CAIKGGPSYNEQFF. The CDR3 DNA reads TGTGCCATCAAGGGGGGGCCCTCCTACAATGAGCAGTTCTTC.

The rearrangement links TRBV7-9 to TRBJ1-1; TRBD1 is a possible D gene (6 bases). V lost 2 bases to trimming and J lost 0 bases, with 16 bases between them. The germline CDR1 and CDR2 sequences are SEHNR and FQNEAQ (reference sequence). This CDR3 has 17 residues. The CDR3 sequence: CASSLSPGGPMNTEAFF. CDR3 sequence (DNA): TGTGCCAGCAGCTTATCCCCCGGGGGGCCTATGAACACTGAAGCTTTCTTT.